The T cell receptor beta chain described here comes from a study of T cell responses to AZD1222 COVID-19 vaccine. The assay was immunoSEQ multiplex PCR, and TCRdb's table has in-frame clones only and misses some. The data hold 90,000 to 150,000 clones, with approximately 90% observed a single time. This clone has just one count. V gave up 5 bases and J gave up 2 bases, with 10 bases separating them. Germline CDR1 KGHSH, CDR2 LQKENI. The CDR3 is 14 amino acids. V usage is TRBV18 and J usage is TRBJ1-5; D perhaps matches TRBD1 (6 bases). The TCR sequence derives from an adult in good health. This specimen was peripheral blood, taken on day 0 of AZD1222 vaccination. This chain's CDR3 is CASSRGNGNQPQHF. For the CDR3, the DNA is TGTGCCAGCTCAAGGGGGAACGGCAATCAGCCCCAGCATTTT.